This entry is about one T cell receptor (beta chain). Its antigen is undetermined. Germline CDR1 is MNHEY and CDR2 is SMNVEV (reference sequence). The CDR3 runs to 16 residues. The trim removed 0 bases at V and 5 bases at J, leaving 8 bases unmatched. The data are from a study of cytomegalovirus exposure and HLA in healthy donors. Points from the study as a whole: In the roughly 120 validation repertoires, a later analysis found that first-cohort TCR clusters tended to co-occur. Altogether, some 170 TCR beta chains were recorded as cytomegalovirus-associated. It was reportedly the case that the classifier diagnosed cytomegalovirus status with high specificity and sensitivity.

The assay was immunoSEQ multiplex PCR, and TCRdb's table has in-frame clones only and misses some. The table has about 60,000 clones, roughly 96% seen once; the top ten hold approximately 0.94%. What was sequenced was PBMCs. The gene calls are TRBV27 and TRBJ2-5, with TRBD2 identical over 8 bases. This TCR came from a man younger than 30 in good health and CMV-seronegative. The CDR3 nucleotides read TGTGCCAGCAGTTTATCGAGCAGCGGGAGCGGGGAGACCCAGTACTTC. The encoded protein is CASSLSSSGSGETQYF.